The clone carrying this T cell receptor (beta chain) appeared many times. Patients from Seattle were sampled longitudinally, starting during active infection. This entry belongs to a study of blood T cell repertoires in COVID-19. Study as a whole: There were acute and convalescent COVID-19 samples, and they came from the United States, Italy and Spain. T cells, B-cell-depleted T cells, or PBMCs provided the cDNA or gDNA that served as material.

Original methodology: Estimation of nucleated cell counts was performed using reference gene primer amplification. The table came from immunoSEQ multiplex PCR; TCRdb's copy has only in-frame clones and leaves some out. V and J calls and clone size follow that table, whereas D and trimming were derived from the DNA. The table records 130,000 to 150,000 clones, around 85% of them present only once. Sequenced material: peripheral blood. The clonotype originates from a woman aged 55-70 years with COVID-19, enrolled during active disease.

This CDR3 is CASSQNAGGEAGETQYF. The CDR3 DNA is TGTGCCAGCAGCCAAAACGCGGGGGGTGAGGCAGGTGAGACCCAGTACTTC. V usage is TRBV3-1 (or the pseudogene TRBV3-2) and J usage is TRBJ2-5; TRBD2 agrees at 8 bases. The V segment lost 2 bases and the J segment 5 bases; nucleotides outside the gene matches: 13. The CDR3 is 17 residues long. Germline lookup yields CDR1 LGHDT and CDR2 YNNKEL (reference sequence).